Each of the 5 T cell receptor beta chains below was sequenced from the same sample in a study of T cell repertoires in cytomegalovirus infection. Via MiXCR, TCRdb re-called the reads, giving one row per CDR3 protein. The sample lists 200,000 to 300,000 distinct CDR3 sequences; less than 9.5% were seen once. The material sequenced was PBMCs. The source is a human donor in good health (CMV status not recorded). Some clones in this sample may be carry-over from other donors' samples.

This clonotype occurred many times. The genes are TRBV7-2 and TRBJ1-2; a possible D gene is TRBD1 (6 bases). CDR3 length: 13 amino acids. With 5 bases removed from V and 8 bases from J, the gap between germline ends came to 15 bases. The germline CDR1 and CDR2 sequences are SGHTA and FQGNSA. The DNA for the CDR3 is TGTGCCAGCAGCCCCTACAGGGTTGGAGGCTACACCTTC. It translates to CASSPYRVGGYTF.

This clonotype was seen many times. The rearrangement joins TRBV11-2 to TRBJ1-6; D unresolved. Between the trimmed V and J ends, which lost 0 bases and 12 bases, there was a span of 9 bases. Germline V CDR1 and CDR2: SGHAT, FQNNGV. This CDR3 is 13 amino acids long. The CDR3 reads CASSLDWARPLHF. For the CDR3, the DNA is TGTGCCAGCAGCTTAGATTGGGCCAGACCCCTCCACTTT. Together with reference TRBV11-2 and TRBJ1-6, the CDR3 gives the full variable domain: EAGVAQSPRYKIIEKRQSVAFWCNPISGHATLYWYQQILGQGPKLLIQFQNNGVVDDSQLPKDRFSAERLKGVDSTLKIQPAKLEDSAVYLCASSLDWARPLHFGNGTRLTVT.

The V gene is TRBV28, the J gene TRBJ1-5; maybe TRBD1 (6 bases). CDR3 length: 14 residues. The V end was cut by 7 bases, the J end by 6 bases, with 16 bases between. The germline gives CDR1 MDHEN, CDR2 SYDVKM. The CDR3 bases are TGTGCCAGCAACCGTGAACAGGGTTTTCAGCCCCAGCATTTT. Translated: CASNREQGFQPQHF.

The table lists this clonotype with many counts. CDR3: CASSPPGQPYEQYF. DNA of the CDR3: TGTGCCAGCAGCCCCCCGGGACAGCCTTACGAGCAGTACTTC. The chain has TRBV7-2 and TRBJ2-7, with 7 bases aligning to TRBD1. CDR1 is SGHTA and CDR2 is FQGNSA in the germline V gene. The V and J ends lost 5 bases and 4 bases, in that order; junction bases with no gene match: 8. The CDR3 loop spans 14 amino acids.

This clonotype was detected only a few times. V usage is TRBV12-3 or TRBV12-4 and J usage is TRBJ2-7, with 7 bases matching TRBD1. This CDR3 has 13 residues. V trimming: 3 bases; J trimming: 6 bases; junction bases outside the gene matches: 5. CDR3 DNA: TGTGCCAGCAGTTTTCCAGGGGGAACCGAGCAGTACTTC. This sequence encodes CASSFPGGTEQYF.